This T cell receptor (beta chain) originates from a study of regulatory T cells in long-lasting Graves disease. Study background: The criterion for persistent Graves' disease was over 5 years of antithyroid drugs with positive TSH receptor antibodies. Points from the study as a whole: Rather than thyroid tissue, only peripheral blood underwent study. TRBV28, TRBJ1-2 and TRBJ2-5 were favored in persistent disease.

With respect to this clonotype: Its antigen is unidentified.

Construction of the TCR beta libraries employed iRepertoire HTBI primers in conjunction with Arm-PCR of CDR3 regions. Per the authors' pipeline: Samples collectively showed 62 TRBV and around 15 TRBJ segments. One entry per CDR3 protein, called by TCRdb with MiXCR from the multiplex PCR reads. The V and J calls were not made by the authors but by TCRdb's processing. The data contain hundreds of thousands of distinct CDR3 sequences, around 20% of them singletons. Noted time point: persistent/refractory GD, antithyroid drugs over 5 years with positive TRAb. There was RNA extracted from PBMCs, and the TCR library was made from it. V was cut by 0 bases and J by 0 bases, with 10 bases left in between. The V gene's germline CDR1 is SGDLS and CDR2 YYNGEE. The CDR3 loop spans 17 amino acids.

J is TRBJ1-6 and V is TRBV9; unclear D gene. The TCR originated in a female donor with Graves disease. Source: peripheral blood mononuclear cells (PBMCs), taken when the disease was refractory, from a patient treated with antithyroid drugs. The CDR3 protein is CASSVDPGSSYNSPLHF. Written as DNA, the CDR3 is TGTGCCAGCAGCGTAGACCCAGGTAGCTCCTATAATTCACCCCTCCACTTT.